A single sample is the source of the 29 T cell receptor beta chains below, sequenced in a study of OX40 agonist ivuxolimab in advanced cancers. Data came from immunoSEQ multiplex PCR; TCRdb stores just in-frame clones and leaves some out. Of approximately 54,000 clones in the sample, roughly 90% were seen once. Source: CD4+ or CD8+ T cells sorted from blood, taken in a trial of the OX40 agonist ivuxolimab. These receptors were collected from an adult with an advanced solid tumor such as melanoma, head and neck, liver or kidney cancer.

This chain joins TRBV28 and TRBJ2-3; 9 bases map to TRBD2. V was clipped by 2 bases and J by 1 base; unmatched bases: 10. This CDR3 spans 18 amino acids. Germline V gene data show CDR1 as MDHEN and CDR2 as SYDVKM. The CDR3 DNA is TGTGCCAGCAGTTTAGGTTCTAGCGGGATCCCCCGCACAGATACGCAGTATTTT. This sequence encodes CASSLGSSGIPRTDTQYF.

The genes are TRBV7-9 and TRBJ2-7; either TRBD1 or TRBD2 may fit D (5 bases each). Germline assignment: CDR1 SEHNR and CDR2 FQNEAQ (reference sequence). V was pared by 4 bases and J by 0 bases, with 16 bases between. The CDR3 is 16 residues long. The CDR3 reads CASSYRDADPSYEQYF. The CDR3 DNA follows: TGTGCCAGCAGCTACCGGGACGCCGATCCCTCCTACGAGCAGTACTTC. Combining the CDR3 with reference TRBV7-9 and TRBJ2-7 gives the whole variable domain DTGVSQNPRHKITKRGQNVTFRCDPISEHNRLYWYRQTLGQGPEFLTYFQNEAQLEKSRLLSDRFSAERPKGSFSTLEIQRTEQGDSAMYLCASSYRDADPSYEQYFGPGTRLTVT.

The chain recombines TRBV5-1 with TRBJ1-2; no clear D gene. The V gene's germline CDR1 is SGHRS and CDR2 YFSETQ. The CDR3 consists of 11 residues. V lost 2 bases to trimming and J lost 8 bases, with 7 bases between them. This chain's CDR3 is CASSLEDGYTF. CDR3 nucleotides: TGCGCCAGCAGCTTAGAGGACGGCTACACCTTC.

The chain combines TRBV28 with TRBJ2-1; no clear D gene. Germline CDR1 MDHEN, CDR2 SYDVKM. Deletions cut 3 bases from V and 0 bases from J, with 12 bases between. This CDR3 region has 16 residues. CDR3 residues: CASSFLTPSSYNEQFF. The CDR3 DNA follows: TGTGCCAGCAGTTTCCTTACTCCTAGCTCCTACAATGAGCAGTTCTTC.

The sample holds one count of this clone. This chain links TRBV7-6 with TRBJ2-5, with D unresolved. The CDR3 is made up of 15 amino acids. Germline lookup yields CDR1 SGHVS and CDR2 FNYEAQ. V was shortened by 3 bases and J by 0 bases, with 11 bases between the two germline ends. DNA of the CDR3: TGTGCCAGCAGCTTGCGAAGATTGGACCAAGAGACCCAGTACTTC. This gives the protein CASSLRRLDQETQYF.

This clone was seen once. The chain is built from TRBV2 and TRBJ2-5, with a possible D match to TRBD1 (6 bases). The CDR3 runs to 15 residues. Germline V CDR1 and CDR2: SNHLY, FYNNEI. V dropped 1 base and J dropped 2 bases, with 11 bases sitting between them. The CDR3 DNA is TGTGCCAGCAGTGAAGGTTGGACAGAACAAGAGACCCAGTACTTC. It is translated as CASSEGWTEQETQYF.

This chain joins TRBV19 and TRBJ2-7, with 8 positions matching TRBD2. The CDR3 totals 14 residues. The J segment lost 1 base and the V segment lost 2 bases, leaving 1 base of the junction unmatched. The germline V gene encodes CDR1 LNHDA and CDR2 SQIVND (reference sequence). In DNA, the CDR3 is TGTGCCAGTAGTATAATAGCGGGATCCTACGAGCAGTACTTC. This translates into CASSIIAGSYEQYF.

V and J are TRBV7-6 and TRBJ1-1, with a weak D call TRBD1 (6 bases). The germline gives CDR1 SGHVS, CDR2 FNYEAQ. This CDR3 has 14 amino acids. With 0 bases removed from V and 5 bases from J, the gap between germline ends came to 10 bases. CDR3 bases: TGTGCCAGCAGCTTAGCCGAGGGGGGGACTGAAGCTTTCTTT. It yields the protein CASSLAEGGTEAFF.

This clone appeared a single time. V gene TRBV27 combines with J gene TRBJ2-1; D not resolved. This CDR3 has 16 residues. V dropped 3 bases and J dropped 0 bases, with 12 bases sitting between them. Germline CDR1 reads MNHEY; CDR2 reads SMNVEV (reference sequence). The CDR3 DNA is TGTGCCAGCAGTTTGACTTTCTCAAGCTCCTACAATGAGCAGTTCTTC. Translated, it gives CASSLTFSSSYNEQFF.

This clone was found once. V is TRBV5-8 and J is TRBJ1-1, with 8 nucleotides matching TRBD1. J was trimmed by 0 bases and V by 1 base; bases with no gene match: 11. This CDR3 spans 18 amino acids. The V gene's germline CDR1 is SGHTS and CDR2 YDEGEE. The CDR3: CASSLPFPRGHMNTEAFF. CDR3 DNA: TGTGCCAGCAGCTTGCCTTTCCCCAGGGGGCACATGAACACTGAAGCTTTCTTT.

This chain links TRBV7-2 with TRBJ2-7, with 7 bases aligning to TRBD2. This CDR3 is 13 amino acids long. V trimming: 3 bases; J trimming: 3 bases; junction bases outside the gene matches: 2. Germline loops: CDR1 SGHTA, CDR2 FQGNSA. The CDR3 protein is CASSLGLLYEQYF. CDR3 coding DNA: TGTGCCAGCAGCTTGGGACTACTCTACGAGCAGTACTTC.

The chain uses TRBV2 and TRBJ2-7, with D maybe TRBD1 (7 bases). Germline V gene lookup returns CDR1 SNHLY and CDR2 FYNNEI. The germline V and J ends were trimmed by 6 bases and 3 bases, with 18 bases remaining between them. The CDR3 loop spans 15 amino acids. CDR3 nucleotide sequence: TGTGCCAGCAGCATGGGGGGACAGCTAAACTACGAGCAGTACTTC. Its translation is CASSMGGQLNYEQYF.

This clone appeared a single time. The chain uses TRBV6-1 and TRBJ2-7; maybe TRBD1 (5 bases). Germline assignment: CDR1 MNHNS and CDR2 SASEGT. Trimming stripped 0 bases from V and 2 bases from J, with 11 bases between. The length of the CDR3 is 15 residues. This chain's CDR3 is CASSEAIDSTYEQYF. CDR3 nucleotide sequence: TGTGCCAGCAGTGAAGCTATAGACAGTACCTACGAGCAGTACTTC.

This chain connects TRBV7-9 to TRBJ2-3; TRBD1 agrees at 7 bases. In germline, CDR1 is SEHNR, CDR2 FQNEAQ (reference sequence). The CDR3 is 15 amino acids. Trimming took 7 bases from V and 3 from J; bases not matched to a gene: 10. CDR3 sequence: CASILGGAATDTQYF. CDR3 nucleotides: TGTGCCAGCATCCTAGGGGGCGCAGCGACAGATACGCAGTATTTT.

The chain couples TRBV5-5 to TRBJ2-7, with D perhaps matching TRBD1 (5 bases). Trimming removed 4 bases at V and 2 bases at J, with 19 bases between. CDR1 and CDR2 from the germline V gene are SGHKS and YYEKEE (reference sequence). The CDR3 contains 16 residues. CDR3 region: CASSRQGATTAYEQYF. The DNA for the CDR3 is TGTGCCAGCAGCCGTCAAGGGGCAACCACTGCCTACGAGCAGTACTTC.

This chain uses TRBV11-3 with TRBJ2-7; 8 nucleotides align to TRBD2. CDR3 size: 12 residues. The V segment lost 4 bases and the J segment 6 bases; nucleotides outside the gene matches: 2. Germline CDR1 and CDR2: SGHNT and YENEEA. DNA of the CDR3: TGTGCCAGCAGCTCGGGAGGGGGCGAGCAGTACTTC. Protein: CASSSGGGEQYF.

The rearrangement uses TRBV6-5 and TRBJ2-2; D gene ambiguous. Germline V gene lookup returns CDR1 MNHEY and CDR2 SVGAGI. Between the trimmed V and J ends, which lost 2 bases and 8 bases, there was a span of 12 bases. The CDR3 sequence is 14 residues long. In nucleotides, the CDR3 is TGTGCCAGCAGTTACGCTCCCGGTCGGGGGGAGCTGTTTTTT. The encoded protein is CASSYAPGRGELFF.

J is TRBJ2-1 and V is TRBV5-1; D is undetermined. The CDR3 sequence is 11 residues long. Per the germline V gene, CDR1 is SGHRS and CDR2 is YFSETQ. Trimming removed 0 bases at V and 10 bases at J, with 5 bases between. The DNA for the CDR3 is TGCGCCAGCAGCTTGGGGATGGAGCAGTTCTTC. Its translation is CASSLGMEQFF.

V gene TRBV2 combines with J gene TRBJ2-7; D remains ambiguous. The CDR3 totals 15 residues. Germline values: CDR1 SNHLY, CDR2 FYNNEI. Trimming removed 1 base at V and 3 bases at J, with 13 bases between. CDR3 nucleotides: TGTGCCAGCAGTGAAGGGCAGAACCCGGTCTACGAGCAGTACTTC. Its translation is CASSEGQNPVYEQYF.

The chain uses TRBV29-1 and TRBJ1-1; D unresolved. The germline V gene encodes CDR1 SQVTM and CDR2 ANQGSEA. CDR3 length equals 11 residues. Trimming stripped 4 bases from V and 3 bases from J, with 6 bases between. In DNA, the CDR3 is TGCAGCGTTGCGTGGGACACTGAAGCTTTCTTT. Protein sequence: CSVAWDTEAFF.

The V gene is TRBV19, the J gene TRBJ2-1; TRBD1 might be the D (5 bases). The CDR3 spans 16 residues. Germline V gene data show CDR1 as LNHDA and CDR2 as SQIVND (reference sequence). V was clipped by 5 bases and J by 2 bases, with 16 bases between them. The CDR3 nucleotides are TGTGCCAGTAGTGCCGAAAGGGGTGCACCCTACAATGAGCAGTTCTTC. Translated, it gives CASSAERGAPYNEQFF.

This chain connects TRBV19 to TRBJ2-7, with 7 bases that match TRBD2. The junction had 13 bases not matched to a gene; V was cut back by 2 bases and J by 6 bases. Germline assignment: CDR1 LNHDA and CDR2 SQIVND (reference sequence). This CDR3 contains 16 residues. CDR3: CASSIYSGIPGVEQYF. CDR3 coding DNA: TGTGCCAGTAGTATATACAGCGGGATCCCAGGAGTCGAGCAGTACTTC.

The CDR3 DNA reads as TGTGCCAGCAAAGGACGTTTGAACACTGAAGCTTTCTTT. It translates to CASKGRLNTEAFF. This chain connects TRBV11-3 to TRBJ1-1; D unclear. V gave up 7 bases and J gave up 0 bases, with 9 bases separating them. The germline V gene has CDR1 SGHNT and CDR2 YENEEA. This CDR3 has 13 amino acids.

The CDR3 protein is CASGTGLEDEKLFF. The CDR3 DNA sequence: TGTGCCAGCGGGACAGGGCTAGAAGATGAAAAACTGTTTTTT. The chain recombines TRBV2 with TRBJ1-4, with 9 bases that match TRBD1. Unmatched junction bases numbered 7, after V lost 8 bases and J lost 6 bases. Germline V gene sequence: CDR1 SNHLY, CDR2 FYNNEI. This CDR3 has 14 residues.

The chain recombines TRBV2 with TRBJ2-1; 9 positions agree with TRBD2. The CDR3 runs to 15 residues. From germline, CDR1 is SNHLY and CDR2 FYNNEI. The ends lost 7 bases at V and 5 bases at J; junction bases unmatched: 9. CDR3 sequence reads: CASKTLAGYHNEQFF. Here the CDR3 DNA reads TGTGCCAGCAAAACCCTAGCGGGGTACCACAATGAGCAGTTCTTC. Based on the CDR3 plus reference TRBV2 and TRBJ2-1, the full variable domain is EPEVTQTPSHQVTQMGQEVILRCVPISNHLYFYWYRQILGQKVEFLVSFYNNEISEKSEIFDDQFSVERPDGSNFTLKIRSTKLEDSAMYFCASKTLAGYHNEQFFGPGTRLTVL.

This clone occurred a few times. This chain uses TRBV19 with TRBJ1-1; 7 bases agree with TRBD1. The CDR3 loop spans 12 amino acids. J lost 4 bases, V lost 8 bases, and 4 bases had no gene match. Germline lookup yields CDR1 LNHDA and CDR2 SQIVND (reference sequence). CDR3 amino acids: CASEQGSTEAFF. CDR3 coding DNA: TGTGCCAGTGAACAGGGGAGCACTGAAGCTTTCTTT.

A single count supports this clone. The chain uses TRBV27 and TRBJ1-5, with 7 bases that match TRBD1. CDR3 length: 17 amino acids. J lost 6 bases, V lost 2 bases, and 13 bases had no gene match. Germline assignment: CDR1 MNHEY and CDR2 SMNVEV (reference sequence). CDR3 sequence: CASSLNSPGTDGQPQHF. DNA for the CDR3: TGTGCCAGCAGTTTAAACTCCCCCGGGACAGACGGTCAGCCCCAGCATTTT.

About this clone: Just one base apart from a much larger clone, this may be a read error. The chain carries TRBV25-1 and TRBJ1-1; D remains ambiguous. Germline-derived CDR1 and CDR2 are MGHDK and SYGVNS. Trimming stripped 6 bases from V and 1 base from J, with 3 bases between. This CDR3 has 11 residues. CDR3 nucleotide sequence: TGTGCCAGCAGCCCGAACACTGAAGCTTTCTTT. The encoded protein is CASSPNTEAFF.

A single count supports this clone. The V call is TRBV30, the J call TRBJ1-1; D is possibly TRBD1 (5 bases). The CDR3 runs to 12 residues. The germline gives CDR1 GTSNPN, CDR2 SVGIG (reference sequence). V was clipped by 3 bases and J by 3 bases, with 8 bases between them. The CDR3 DNA reads TGTGCCTGGAGGGAGGGGTACACTGAAGCTTTCTTT. This encodes CAWREGYTEAFF.